The 24 T cell receptor beta chains below come from one sample, sequenced in a study of human T cells and chemical hapten exposure. TCRdb reanalysed the RACE reads using MiXCR and keeps one entry per CDR3 protein. The sample contains roughly 50,000 distinct CDR3 sequences, roughly 11% of which appear only once. Time point described: patch test 1, 2 weeks after DPC sensitization. Noted treatment: therapeutic diphenylcyclopropenone sensitization with weekly scalp DPC. The study extracted total RNA from unfractionated whole blood. The sequenced sample was whole blood, obtained in connection with sensitization to the hapten diphenylcyclopropenone (DPC). Receptors originate from a woman aged 40 to 50 with alopecia areata. Some clones in this sample may be carry-over from other donors' samples.

This chain joins TRBV28 and TRBJ2-5, with 7 bases that match TRBD2. This CDR3 has 14 amino acids. Germline CDR1 reads MDHEN; CDR2 reads SYDVKM. The trim removed 3 bases at V and 5 bases at J, leaving 6 bases unmatched. CDR3 in DNA: TGTGCCAGCAGTTTGCCAGGGAGGGTGGAGACCCAGTACTTC. It translates to CASSLPGRVETQYF.

This clonotype has a count of ten or more. This chain connects TRBV5-1 to TRBJ1-2, with 9 bases aligning to TRBD1. This CDR3 has 14 amino acids. Per the germline V gene, CDR1 is SGHRS and CDR2 is YFSETQ. J lost 8 bases, V lost 5 bases, and 10 bases had no gene match. CDR3 residues: CASRPDRGTVGYTF. The CDR3 DNA is TGCGCCAGCAGACCCGACAGGGGGACTGTGGGCTACACCTTC.

V usage is TRBV6-2 or TRBV6-3 and J usage is TRBJ2-5, with 7 bases matching TRBD1. The CDR3 sequence is 15 residues long. CDR1 and CDR2 (germline): MNHEY, SVGEGT. J was trimmed by 4 bases and V by 4 bases; bases with no gene match: 9. The CDR3 is CASSFSGTAGETQYF. DNA for the CDR3: TGTGCCAGCAGTTTCTCCGGGACAGCAGGAGAGACCCAGTACTTC.

This clonotype was observed many times. V and J are TRBV21-1 and TRBJ1-1; the table's D call, TRBD1, was not checked against the DNA. TRBV21-1 is termed a pseudogene. CDR3 length: 14 residues. The CDR3 coding sequence is TGTGCCAGCAGCAAAGAGGGGGAGAACACTGAAGCTTTCTTT. This sequence encodes CASSKEGENTEAFF.

This clonotype was recorded at least ten times. This sequence joins TRBV11-2 and TRBJ2-2; maybe TRBD1 (6 bases). V lost 6 bases, J lost 0 bases, and 14 bases lay in between. The germline CDR1 and CDR2 sequences are SGHAT and FQNNGV. The length of the CDR3 is 16 residues. The CDR3 nucleotides read TGTGCCAGCAGACTTGACAGGTCCTCGAACACCGGGGAGCTGTTTTTT. Translating gives CASRLDRSSNTGELFF.

This clonotype appeared a few times. This rearrangement joins TRBV20-1 to TRBJ2-1; TRBD2 agrees at 13 bases. Germline CDR1 and CDR2: DFQATT and SNEGSKA (reference sequence). V gave up 6 bases and J gave up 4 bases; unmatched junction bases: 3. The CDR3 runs to 14 residues. The chain's CDR3 is CSALLAGGYNEQFF. DNA of the CDR3: TGCAGTGCCCTACTAGCGGGGGGGTACAATGAGCAGTTCTTC.

This clonotype was observed at least ten times. This chain connects TRBV12-3 or TRBV12-4 to TRBJ2-3; D uncertain. This CDR3 spans 12 amino acids. V lost 1 base and J 3 bases, leaving 2 bases between the germline ends. CDR3 sequence reads: CASSLGTDTQYF. CDR3 DNA: TGTGCCAGCAGTTTAGGGACAGATACGCAGTATTTT.

This clonotype was observed at least ten times. The chain has TRBV28 and TRBJ2-7, with no clear D. Germline CDR1 is MDHEN and CDR2 is SYDVKM. This CDR3 has 15 residues. The V end lost 3 bases, the J end lost 3 bases, and 15 bases lay between the germline ends. In DNA, the CDR3 is TGTGCCAGCAGTTTGGTCCCAGGCCAAAGCTACGAGCAGTACTTC. Translated, it gives CASSLVPGQSYEQYF. Full variable domain (missing parts from reference TRBV28 and TRBJ2-7): DVKVTQSSRYLVKRTGEKVFLECVQDMDHENMFWYRQDPGLGLRLIYFSYDVKMKEKGDIPEGYSVSREKKERFSLILESASTNQTSMYLCASSLVPGQSYEQYFGPGTRLTVT.

The CDR3: CASSPPGVERAFF. In DNA form, the CDR3 reads TGTGCCAGCAGCCCCCCGGGGGTAGAGAGAGCTTTCTTT. The V call is TRBV9, the J call TRBJ1-1; possibly TRBD1 for D (5 bases). Looked up from germline, CDR1 is SGDLS and CDR2 is YYNGEE. There are 13 residues in the CDR3. Trimming took off 4 bases at V and 10 bases at J, with 17 bases between the two ends.

J is TRBJ2-3 and V is TRBV7-8; 8 positions match TRBD2. There are 16 residues in the CDR3. V gave up 2 bases and J gave up 2 bases; unmatched junction bases: 6. Germline loops: CDR1 SGHVS, CDR2 FQNEAQ. CDR3 residues: CASSLSGGGLTDTQYF. The DNA of the CDR3 is TGTGCCAGCAGCTTATCTGGCGGGGGGCTCACAGATACGCAGTATTTT.

This clonotype has at least ten counts. The rearrangement links TRBV5-1 to TRBJ2-7; TRBD1 matches at 8 bases. CDR1 is SGHRS and CDR2 is YFSETQ in the germline V gene. CDR3 size: 15 residues. V lost 1 base and J lost 2; bases outside the gene matches: 5. As DNA, the CDR3 is TGCGCCAGCAGCTTGCGGCAGGGGGCGGCCTACGAGCAGTACTTC. Protein: CASSLRQGAAYEQYF.

The sample holds a few counts of this clonotype. The chain combines TRBV7-8 with TRBJ1-6, with 10 nucleotides matching TRBD1. This CDR3 region has 16 residues. The ends lost 1 base at V and 7 bases at J; junction bases unmatched: 4. CDR1 SGHVS and CDR2 FQNEAQ come from the germline V gene. In DNA form, the CDR3 reads TGTGCCAGCAGCTTAGGGGGGACAGGGGAGAATTCACCCCTCCACTTT. It translates to CASSLGGTGENSPLHF.

This clonotype occurred a few times. This chain uses TRBV7-8 with TRBJ2-1; 8 bases are shared with TRBD1. CDR3 length: 15 residues. The V segment lost 1 base and the J segment 8 bases; nucleotides outside the gene matches: 7. Looked up from germline, CDR1 is SGHVS and CDR2 is FQNEAQ. CDR3: CASSLGQGNLDEQFF. The CDR3 DNA follows: TGTGCCAGCAGCTTAGGACAGGGGAATTTAGATGAGCAGTTCTTC.

This clonotype has more than one count but fewer than ten. The chain has TRBV6-5 and TRBJ2-3, with D perhaps TRBD1 (5 bases). The CDR3 is 15 amino acids. The germline gives CDR1 MNHEY, CDR2 SVGAGI. The ends were cut back, 8 bases at V and 0 bases at J, with 15 bases in the middle. CDR3 residues: CASQSSGYSTDTQYF. For the CDR3, the DNA is TGTGCCAGCCAATCCTCAGGGTATAGCACAGATACGCAGTATTTT.

This clonotype was observed a few times. V and J are TRBV6-1 and TRBJ1-3; D call uncertain. The CDR3 runs to 13 residues. Germline CDR1 reads MNHNS; CDR2 reads SASEGT. The V end was cut by 5 bases, the J end by 4 bases, with 9 bases between. The DNA of the CDR3 is TGTGCCAGCAGTACAGAGTACGGAAACACCATATATTTT. Translation gives CASSTEYGNTIYF.

This sequence joins TRBV9 and TRBJ2-5, with D uncertain. Germline CDR1 SGDLS, CDR2 YYNGEE. The CDR3 is 16 amino acids. V shed 0 bases and J shed 4 bases, with 16 bases lying between them. This CDR3 reads CASSVASFDAGETQYF. The CDR3 nucleotides are TGTGCCAGCAGCGTAGCTTCCTTTGACGCCGGAGAGACCCAGTACTTC.

The table lists this clonotype with a few counts. The chain joins TRBV29-1 to TRBJ2-7; either TRBD1 or TRBD2 may fit D (5 bases each). The germline V gene has CDR1 SQVTM and CDR2 ANQGSEA. The germline V and J ends were trimmed by 3 bases and 3 bases, with 21 bases remaining between them. This CDR3 region has 16 residues. The CDR3 region is CSVEAAGFNGGYEQYF. The CDR3 DNA reads as TGCAGCGTTGAGGCGGCAGGGTTTAATGGGGGCTACGAGCAGTACTTC.

This rearrangement joins TRBV7-3 to TRBJ1-5; D is unclear. The germline V and J ends were trimmed by 3 bases and 0 bases, with 6 bases remaining between them. The CDR3 is 14 amino acids. In germline, CDR1 is SGHTA, CDR2 FQGTGA. CDR3 region: CASSFTNSNQPQHF. CDR3 sequence (DNA): TGTGCCAGCAGCTTTACGAATAGCAATCAGCCCCAGCATTTT.

The chain joins TRBV6-5 to TRBJ2-7, with D perhaps being TRBD1 or TRBD2 (6 bases each). The V gene's germline CDR1 is MNHEY and CDR2 SVGAGI. The CDR3 totals 15 residues. The ends were cut back, 5 bases at V and 3 bases at J, with 17 bases in the middle. In nucleotides, the CDR3 is TGTGCCAGCAGTCCCTCTACAGGGACTCTCTACGAGCAGTACTTC. Residues: CASSPSTGTLYEQYF.

J is TRBJ1-5 and V is TRBV12-3 or TRBV12-4, with D perhaps matching TRBD1 (5 bases). V was trimmed by 6 bases and J by 1 base, leaving 10 bases between them. The CDR3 sequence is 14 residues long. The chain's CDR3 is CASSGGRSNQPQHF. The CDR3 DNA reads TGTGCCAGCAGCGGGGGACGGAGCAATCAGCCCCAGCATTTT.

This clonotype was picked up a small number of times. The rearrangement joins TRBV20-1 to TRBJ2-3, with 10 bases aligning to TRBD2. The length of the CDR3 is 15 residues. V shed 3 bases and J 2 bases; nucleotides not matched to a gene: 5. Germline values: CDR1 DFQATT, CDR2 SNEGSKA (reference sequence). Here the CDR3 reads CSASGSGGPTDTQYF. The CDR3 nucleotides read TGCAGTGCTAGTGGTAGCGGGGGGCCCACAGATACGCAGTATTTT.

The J gene is TRBJ2-1, the V gene TRBV7-9, with 8 bases fitting TRBD2. Per germline, CDR1 SEHNR and CDR2 FQNEAQ (reference sequence). The CDR3 loop spans 16 amino acids. J gave up 6 bases and V 4 bases, and 11 bases lay outside the gene matches. The CDR3 bases are TGTGCCAGCAGCTCTCCCCGGGGACTAGGAATCAATGAGCAGTTCTTC. It translates to CASSSPRGLGINEQFF.

The table lists this clonotype with many counts. The chain couples TRBV7-9 to TRBJ1-1; D is perhaps TRBD1 (6 bases). Germline CDR1 SEHNR, CDR2 FQNEAQ (reference sequence). The CDR3 totals 12 residues. Between the trimmed V and J ends, which lost 1 base and 10 bases, there was a span of 10 bases. This CDR3 is CASSLEDRGAFF. CDR3 nucleotides: TGTGCCAGCAGCTTAGAGGACAGAGGAGCTTTCTTT.

This clonotype showed up many times. V and J are TRBV9 and TRBJ2-1; 7 bases match TRBD2. V dropped 0 bases and J dropped 3; count of bases not matched to a gene: 3. The CDR3 has 15 amino acids. CDR1 and CDR2 (germline): SGDLS, YYNGEE. The CDR3 coding sequence is TGTGCCAGCAGCGTAGCTAGCGGCTACTACAATGAGCAGTTCTTC. Protein: CASSVASGYYNEQFF.